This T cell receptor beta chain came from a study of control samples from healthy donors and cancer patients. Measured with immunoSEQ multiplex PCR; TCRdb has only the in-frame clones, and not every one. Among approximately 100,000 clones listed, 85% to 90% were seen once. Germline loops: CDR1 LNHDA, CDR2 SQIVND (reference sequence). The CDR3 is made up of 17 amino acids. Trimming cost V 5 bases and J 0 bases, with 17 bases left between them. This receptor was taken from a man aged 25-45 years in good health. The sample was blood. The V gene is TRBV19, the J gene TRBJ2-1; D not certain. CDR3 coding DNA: TGTGCCAGTAGTCTCCGAGGTGGCTTAAGCTCCTACAATGAGCAGTTCTTC. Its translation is CASSLRGGLSSYNEQFF.